The subject of this entry is one T cell receptor (beta chain). V was shortened by 3 bases and J by 4 bases, with 10 bases between the two germline ends. CDR3 size: 13 residues. CDR1 is SGHNT and CDR2 is YYREEE in the germline V gene (reference sequence). The data were obtained in a study of control samples from healthy donors and cancer patients. Method: immunoSEQ multiplex PCR; TCRdb's copy keeps in-frame clones and lacks some. Here the sample spans 130,000 to 150,000 clones, approximately 92% being singletons. V and J are TRBV5-4 and TRBJ1-1, with D uncertain. Specimen: blood. The origin of this receptor is a man aged 25 to 40 in good health. CDR3: CASSWTRGTEAFF. DNA for the CDR3: TGTGCCAGCAGCTGGACCAGAGGCACTGAAGCTTTCTTT.